This T cell receptor beta chain was captured in a study of CD8+ T cells in alopecia areata. About the research overall: Those patients who were treated received oral tofacitinib, which was given at 5 to 10 mg twice daily for moderate-to-severe alopecia areata. Study-wide findings and caveats: With patients, TCR sharing proved less clear than in mice, a difference possibly related to HLA. Resident alphabeta T-cell populations of normal skin are likewise subject to sequencing in scalp samples. In lesional scalp, particularly from alopecia totalis/universalis, clonality was higher than in normal scalp.

The CDR3 has 14 amino acids. J gave up 4 bases and V 0 bases, and 3 bases lay outside the gene matches. Germline V gene lookup returns CDR1 SGHRS and CDR2 YFSETQ. Once RNA had been extracted, it was reverse transcribed into cDNA to act as the sequencing template. TCRdb's table, derived via immunoSEQ multiplex PCR, lists solely in-frame clones and lacks some. Among 110,000 or so clones, about 54% were seen once, and the ten largest hold around 30%. Noted treatment: oral pan-JAK inhibitor, 5-10 mg twice daily. Note on this clone: The antigen is unknown. The sample holds other DNA sequences that translate to the same CDR3.

The TCR was taken from a human donor with alopecia areata. This chain links TRBV5-1 with TRBJ1-2; TRBD1 matches at 7 bases. This specimen consisted of CD8+ T cells sorted from blood, obtained at week 4, from a patient treated with tofacitinib. The CDR3 here is CASSLDRGSYGYTF. The CDR3 DNA is TGCGCCAGCAGCTTGGACAGGGGATCCTATGGCTACACCTTC. Full variable domain (remainder filled in from reference TRBV5-1 and TRBJ1-2): KAGVTQTPRYLIKTRGQQVTLSCSPISGHRSVSWYQQTPGQGLQFLFEYFSETQRNKGNFPGRFSGRQFSNSRSEMNVSTLELGDSALYLCASSLDRGSYGYTFGSGTRLTVV.